The text below deals with one T cell receptor (beta chain). The data belong to a study of identical twins. Germline CDR1 and CDR2: SEHNR and FQNEAQ (reference sequence). The ends lost 0 bases at V and 12 bases at J; junction bases unmatched: 11. CDR3 length: 15 residues. Using its own MiXCR run on the 5' RACE reads, TCRdb lists one record per CDR3 protein. The data show 470,000 or so distinct CDR3 sequences, 24% seen once. Another study also made use of these data, one on T cells expressing NK-cell markers. That study adds: HCMV specificity of expanded NKG2C+ T cell clones remained unclear.

The sequenced sample consisted of CD4+ T cells sorted from blood. The clonotype originates from a woman aged 18-30 years in good health. V and J are TRBV7-9 and TRBJ2-7; 10 nucleotides match TRBD2. In DNA form, the CDR3 reads TGTGCCAGCAGCTTAGCGCATATAGCGGGAGGTTGGTTGTACTTC. Residues: CASSLAHIAGGWLYF.